The T cell receptor (beta chain) described here comes from a study of beta chain features in type 1 diabetes. The study's findings and limits: Shortening that was moderate but significant affected the TCRB CDR3s of Type 1 diabetes patients in all four CD4+ subsets.

The sequenced template was cDNA made from the entire isolated RNA. Measured with immunoSEQ multiplex PCR; TCRdb has only the in-frame clones, and not every one. The sample includes under 300,000 clones, around 25% seen only once; the top ten take about 0.012%. The J segment lost 6 bases and the V segment lost 2 bases, leaving 1 base of the junction unmatched. The germline V gene has CDR1 MGHRA and CDR2 YSYEKL. The CDR3 has 13 residues. Remarks on this clone: Its antigen is not known.

This rearrangement joins TRBV4-1 to TRBJ2-1; the match to TRBD1 covers 7 bases. The clonotype originates from a woman aged 30 to 39 with type 1 diabetes. Sequencing input: naive CD4+ T cells from blood. As DNA, the CDR3 is TGCGCCAGCAGCCAAACAGGGGTCAATGAGCAGTTCTTC. It specifies CASSQTGVNEQFF.